The clone carrying this TCR beta chain was recorded once. The sample is drawn from a study of cytomegalovirus exposure and HLA in healthy donors. CDR3 size: 15 residues. Trimming took 5 bases from V and 4 from J; bases not matched to a gene: 7. Germline values: CDR1 MNHNY, CDR2 SVGAGI (reference sequence). PCR involved 60 Vbeta and 13 Jbeta primers. Using immunoSEQ multiplex PCR, the repertoire was profiled, and TCRdb retains in-frame clones only, with some absent. The table lists around 100,000 clones, about two thirds of them singletons, with roughly 8.7% in the top ten. The rearrangement joins TRBV6-6 to TRBJ2-2, with TRBD2 matching over 7 bases. This clonotype was sampled from a man aged 25 to 40 in good health and CMV-seropositive. The sequenced material came from PBMCs. The CDR3 DNA is TGTGCCAGCAGTCTGACTAGCCCGGCCACCGGGGAGCTGTTTTTT. Amino acids: CASSLTSPATGELFF.